This entry lists 27 T cell receptor beta chains sequenced from one sample in a study of OX40 agonist ivuxolimab in advanced cancers. Generated by immunoSEQ multiplex PCR, the TCRdb table keeps only in-frame clones and is missing some. The sample records around 69,000 clones, around 90% being singletons. Material: CD4+ or CD8+ T cells sorted from blood, obtained in a trial of the OX40 agonist ivuxolimab. All receptors derive from an adult with an advanced solid tumor such as melanoma, head and neck, liver or kidney cancer.

The chain carries TRBV10-2 and TRBJ2-2, with D possibly TRBD2 on 6 matching bases. Trimming removed 6 bases from V and 8 bases from J, with 7 bases in between. CDR3 length equals 11 residues. Germline assignment: CDR1 WSHSY and CDR2 SAAADI. The chain's CDR3 is CASSGGGELFF. CDR3 bases: TGCGCCAGCAGCGGGGGTGGGGAGCTGTTTTTT.

In this sample, this clone turned up a few times. The sample contains more than one DNA sequence encoding this CDR3. CDR3 amino acids: CASRALAGGRGEQFF. The CDR3 DNA is TGTGCCAGCAGAGCACTAGCGGGGGGGCGGGGTGAGCAGTTCTTC. The chain joins TRBV6-1 to TRBJ2-1; the match to TRBD2 covers 13 bases. This CDR3 region has 15 residues. CDR1 MNHNS and CDR2 SASEGT come from the germline V gene. Germline trimming cut 6 bases from V and 9 bases from J; bases unmatched to any gene: 8.

The CDR3 sequence: CASSSRFLSSYNEQFF. The CDR3, as DNA: TGTGCCAGCAGCTCCCGGTTTCTTAGCTCCTACAATGAGCAGTTCTTC. The V call is TRBV7-8, the J call TRBJ2-1; no clear D gene. The CDR3 runs 16 residues. The V and J ends lost 4 bases and 0 bases respectively, with 13 bases between them. CDR1 is SGHVS and CDR2 is FQNEAQ in the germline V gene.

The genes are TRBV5-1 and TRBJ2-1, with TRBD2 matching over 9 bases. The CDR3 covers 17 residues. The J segment lost 9 bases and the V segment lost 4 bases, leaving 17 bases of the junction unmatched. Per germline, CDR1 SGHRS and CDR2 YFSETQ. CDR3 residues: CASSRFLASGTLSEQFF. The CDR3 DNA reads TGCGCCAGCAGCCGGTTTTTGGCTAGCGGGACCCTAAGTGAGCAGTTCTTC.

The gene calls are TRBV4-2 and TRBJ1-2; possible D gene TRBD1, 5 bases. The ends were cut back, 0 bases at V and 4 bases at J, with 12 bases in the middle. Per germline, CDR1 LGHNA and CDR2 YNFKEQ. CDR3 size: 15 residues. DNA of the CDR3: TGTGCCAGCAGCCAAGATCTTCAGGGAGGCTATGGCTACACCTTC. Amino acid sequence: CASSQDLQGGYGYTF.

The V call is TRBV11-2, the J call TRBJ1-5; D not certain. Trimming pared 1 base from V and 4 bases from J, leaving 11 bases between. The CDR3 covers 15 residues. In germline, CDR1 is SGHAT, CDR2 FQNNGV. The CDR3 DNA reads as TGTGCCAGCAGCTTAGTCGAGGGAATTAATCAGCCCCAGCATTTT. It specifies CASSLVEGINQPQHF.

The gene calls are TRBV4-2 and TRBJ2-3; D is possibly TRBD1 or TRBD2 (7 bases each). The V gene lost 2 bases and the J gene lost 5 bases, with 17 bases spanning the gap. The length of the CDR3 is 16 residues. The germline CDR1 and CDR2 sequences are LGHNA and YNFKEQ. The CDR3 bases are TGTGCCAGCAGCCAACCAGGGGGGGGGAGCGAAGATACGCAGTATTTT. It translates to CASSQPGGGSEDTQYF.

There are a few counts of this clone. Here the CDR3 DNA reads TGTGCCTGGGAAAAGGGGTTCAATCAGCCCCAGCATTTT. Protein sequence: CAWEKGFNQPQHF. The chain has TRBV30 and TRBJ1-5; D might be TRBD1 (5 bases). Germline CDR1 reads GTSNPN; CDR2 reads SVGIG (reference sequence). V lost 5 bases to trimming and J lost 3 bases, with 11 bases between them. CDR3 size: 13 residues.

J is TRBJ2-2 and V is TRBV19, with D maybe TRBD2 (9 bases). Germline V gene sequence: CDR1 LNHDA, CDR2 SQIVND (reference sequence). The CDR3 runs 20 residues. V dropped 4 bases and J dropped 6 bases, with 30 bases sitting between them. CDR3 sequence: CASSTDREKRGDPKAGELFF. The DNA of the CDR3 is TGTGCCAGTAGTACGGACAGGGAAAAGCGGGGGGACCCCAAGGCCGGGGAGCTGTTTTTT.

The gene calls are TRBV5-1 and TRBJ2-3; TRBD2 is a possible D gene (6 bases). Looked up from germline, CDR1 is SGHRS and CDR2 is YFSETQ. V shed 5 bases and J shed 5 bases, with 15 bases lying between them. The CDR3 consists of 14 residues. In DNA, the CDR3 is TGCGCCAGCAGTCACGCCATGGGGGGAGATACGCAGTATTTT. Translating it yields CASSHAMGGDTQYF.

This clone was detected a few times. The rearrangement joins TRBV5-1 to TRBJ2-2; D may be TRBD1 (5 bases). CDR3 length equals 16 residues. CDR1 SGHRS and CDR2 YFSETQ come from the germline V gene. The V end lost 2 bases, the J end lost 4 bases, and 15 bases lay between the germline ends. CDR3 in DNA: TGCGCCAGCAGCTTTGGGCAGTACAGGTCCACCGGGGAGCTGTTTTTT. Amino acid sequence: CASSFGQYRSTGELFF.

The chain is built from TRBV29-1 and TRBJ2-1; 7 nucleotides agree with TRBD1. The CDR3 loop spans 13 amino acids. After removal of 6 bases from V and 4 bases from J, the junction contained 6 bases not matched to a gene. In germline, CDR1 is SQVTM, CDR2 ANQGSEA. This chain's CDR3 is CSVGDSVYNEQFF. DNA for the CDR3: TGCAGCGTCGGGGACAGTGTTTACAATGAGCAGTTCTTC.

This clone appeared a single time. This sequence joins TRBV28 and TRBJ1-5, with D perhaps matching TRBD1 (6 bases). The germline V gene has CDR1 MDHEN and CDR2 SYDVKM. This CDR3 is built from 14 residues. The V end was cut by 5 bases, the J end by 0 bases, with 8 bases between. The CDR3 sequence is CASSRQDSNQPQHF. The CDR3 nucleotides are TGTGCCAGCAGTAGACAGGATAGCAATCAGCCCCAGCATTTT.

This sequence joins TRBV6-1 and TRBJ1-2; no firm D call. The CDR3 is 13 residues long. The germline V gene encodes CDR1 MNHNS and CDR2 SASEGT. V lost 4 bases, J lost 4 bases, and 10 bases lay in between. The CDR3 reads CASSGTRVYGYTF. Written as DNA, the CDR3 is TGTGCCAGCAGTGGCACGAGGGTCTATGGCTACACCTTC.

The rearrangement joins TRBV13 to TRBJ1-3; TRBD1 matches at 9 bases. The CDR3 has 15 amino acids. V was clipped by 1 base and J by 3 bases; unmatched bases: 1. Germline CDR1 PRHDT, CDR2 FYEKMQ (reference sequence). The CDR3 nucleotides read TGTGCCAGCAGCTTAGAGGACAGGGGTGGAAACACCATATATTTT. This sequence encodes CASSLEDRGGNTIYF.

The chain uses TRBV2 and TRBJ2-7; TRBD1 matches at 8 bases. Germline V gene sequence: CDR1 SNHLY, CDR2 FYNNEI. J lost 5 bases, V lost 7 bases, and 10 bases had no gene match. This CDR3 comprises 14 residues. CDR3: CASTVDRGLNEQYF. The CDR3, as DNA: TGTGCCAGCACTGTCGACAGGGGTCTCAACGAGCAGTACTTC.

This chain uses TRBV5-1 with TRBJ1-1; D is possibly TRBD1 (5 bases). Germline lookup yields CDR1 SGHRS and CDR2 YFSETQ. V shed 0 bases and J shed 0 bases, with 12 bases lying between them. This CDR3 has 16 amino acids. The CDR3, as DNA: TGCGCCAGCAGCTTGGGACAGTTTAATTTGAACACTGAAGCTTTCTTT. Translated, it gives CASSLGQFNLNTEAFF.

CDR3 in amino acids: CASSYSDRGQGYTF. CDR3 DNA sequence: TGTGCCAGCAGTTACTCTGACAGGGGGCAAGGCTACACCTTC. The chain employs TRBV6-5 and TRBJ1-2, with 10 bases fitting TRBD1. V dropped 0 bases and J dropped 8; count of bases not matched to a gene: 3. The V gene's germline CDR1 is MNHEY and CDR2 SVGAGI. This CDR3 is 14 amino acids long.

The chain has TRBV6-1 and TRBJ1-3, with D possibly TRBD1 on 5 matching bases. The CDR3 length is 17 residues. V lost 0 bases, J lost 2 bases, and 14 bases lay in between. Germline V gene lookup returns CDR1 MNHNS and CDR2 SASEGT. This CDR3 is CASSEAVVGAAGNTIYF. In DNA form, the CDR3 reads TGTGCCAGCAGTGAAGCGGTTGTTGGGGCGGCTGGAAACACCATATATTTT.

The chain links TRBV15 to TRBJ2-1, with a weak D call TRBD2 (6 bases). Looked up from germline, CDR1 is LNHNV and CDR2 is YYDKDF (reference sequence). V lost 3 bases and J 7 bases, leaving 10 bases between the germline ends. The CDR3 is 13 residues long. The CDR3 loop reads CATSSGSWNEQFF. The CDR3 region has the DNA TGTGCCACCAGCAGCGGGAGCTGGAATGAGCAGTTCTTC.

This rearrangement joins TRBV11-2 to TRBJ2-3; D possibly corresponds to TRBD1 (5 bases). This CDR3 is built from 15 residues. V was cut by 5 bases and J by 0 bases, with 12 bases left in between. Germline V gene sequence: CDR1 SGHAT, CDR2 FQNNGV. DNA of the CDR3: TGTGCCAGCAGCGGTTGGACAACTAGCACAGATACGCAGTATTTT. Translating gives CASSGWTTSTDTQYF. The full variable domain, its missing parts supplied by reference TRBV11-2 and TRBJ2-3, is EAGVAQSPRYKIIEKRQSVAFWCNPISGHATLYWYQQILGQGPKLLIQFQNNGVVDDSQLPKDRFSAERLKGVDSTLKIQPAKLEDSAVYLCASSGWTTSTDTQYFGPGTRLTVL.

The count of this clone is one. The gene calls are TRBV11-2 and TRBJ2-3; TRBD2 might be the D (6 bases). Germline assignment: CDR1 SGHAT and CDR2 FQNNGV. V lost 1 base to trimming and J lost 0 bases, with 11 bases between them. CDR3 size: 16 residues. CDR3 amino acids: CASSLGVGGSTDTQYF. The CDR3 DNA sequence: TGTGCCAGCAGCTTAGGGGTCGGGGGTAGCACAGATACGCAGTATTTT.

The chain links TRBV6-5 to TRBJ2-1, with a tentative D call TRBD2 (7 bases). V lost 7 bases and J lost 0, with 13 bases in between. The CDR3 runs 15 residues. CDR1 is MNHEY and CDR2 is SVGAGI in the germline V gene. The DNA of the CDR3 is TGTGCCAGCACGAGGGGGGGCAACTCCTACAATGAGCAGTTCTTC. Translation gives CASTRGGNSYNEQFF.

V usage is TRBV7-9 and J usage is TRBJ2-6; D is undetermined. CDR1 is SEHNR, CDR2 FQNEAQ, per germline (reference sequence). The CDR3 loop spans 15 amino acids. V was pared by 3 bases and J by 0 bases, with 6 bases between. CDR3 loop: CASSFGNSGANVLTF. The CDR3 DNA is TGTGCCAGCAGCTTTGGCAACTCTGGGGCCAACGTCCTGACTTTC.

The chain links TRBV5-6 to TRBJ1-6; 10 bases are a match to TRBD1. Looked up from germline, CDR1 is SGHDT and CDR2 is YYEEEE. The CDR3 length is 15 residues. Trimming at V came to 4 bases and at J to 9 bases, leaving 7 bases not matched to a gene. The chain's CDR3 is CASSVRQGARSPLHF. CDR3 DNA sequence: TGTGCCAGCAGCGTAAGACAGGGGGCGCGTTCACCCCTCCACTTT. Full variable domain (rest looked up from reference TRBV5-6 and TRBJ1-6): DAGVTQSPTHLIKTRGQQVTLRCSPKSGHDTVSWYQQALGQGPQFIFQYYEEEERQRGNFPDRFSGHQFPNYSSELNVNALLLGDSALYLCASSVRQGARSPLHFGNGTRLTVT.

The count of this clone is one. The chain is built from TRBV5-3 and TRBJ2-1; no firm D call. TRBV5-3 is an ORF; its function is uncertain. The CDR3 length is 13 residues. V was pared by 1 base and J by 7 bases, with 9 bases between. CDR3 region: CARSLRPKNEQFF. The CDR3 nucleotides are TGTGCCAGAAGCTTGCGCCCTAAAAATGAGCAGTTCTTC.

The V and J genes are TRBV19 and TRBJ2-2, with D perhaps TRBD1 (6 bases). Trimming removed 6 bases at V and 5 bases at J, with 16 bases between. The CDR3 extends over 15 amino acids. The V gene's germline CDR1 is LNHDA and CDR2 SQIVND (reference sequence). The CDR3 protein is CASSNRGRGTGELFF. The DNA of the CDR3 is TGTGCCAGTAGCAATCGGGGCAGGGGAACCGGGGAGCTGTTTTTT.